This record concerns one T cell receptor beta chain sequence. Its antigen is currently unknown. The CDR3 totals 13 residues. V was cut by 0 bases and J by 5 bases, with 7 bases left in between. CDR1 is SGHDN, CDR2 FVKESK, per germline. The record originates from a study of shared clonotypes between healthy human individuals. Study background: Plates per donor: three CD4 naive, three CD4 memory, two CD8 naive, one CD8 memory. Whole-study findings and limits: Enrolling few donors narrowed the genetic and exposure-history diversity that was represented. A handful of donors held about 5% of naive CD4 clonotypes in common.

CD45RO-negative, CCR7-positively selected cells formed the naive CD8 fraction, excluding terminally differentiated effector memory CD45RA+ cells. The donors, healthy adults who were HIV-negative, had experienced no recent acute infections or vaccinations. Generated by immunoSEQ multiplex PCR, the TCRdb table keeps only in-frame clones and is missing some. The data show approximately 2,000,000 clones, 90% to 95% seen once. The sample consisted of naive CD8+ T cells from PBMCs. The J gene is TRBJ1-1, the V gene TRBV14; no firm D call. This receptor was taken from a man aged 18 to 29 in good health. Some clones in this sample may be carry-over from other donors' samples. CDR3 coding DNA: TGTGCCAGCAGCCAAGACGTCCGGACTGAAGCTTTCTTT. Its translation is CASSQDVRTEAFF.